This is a list of T cell receptor beta chains from one sample in a study of CXCR4 blockade with PD-1 therapy in pancreatic cancer. Libraries were prepared by immunoSEQ multiplex PCR; TCRdb keeps only in-frame clonotypes and omits some of them. The sample has about 3,500 clones; about 53% are singletons. The sequenced material came from tumor tissue. The receptors here all came from a human donor with pancreatic ductal adenocarcinoma. Each CDR3 is given with its conserved first and last residue. The D gene is left open where the match is weak. Clone size, where shown, is once, few, many, or a class for clones that have expanded.

V	D	size	J	CDR3	DNA
TRBV19	NA	NA	TRBJ1-5	CATDSGSNQPQHF	TGTGCCACAGACTCGGGCAGCAATCAGCCCCAGCATTTT
TRBV18	TRBD1	once	TRBJ1-1	CASSQDRVNTEAFF	TGTGCCAGCTCACAAGACAGGGTGAACACTGAAGCTTTCTTT
TRBV18	NA	few	TRBJ2-1	CASGTNRNEQFF	TGTGCCAGCGGGACGAACCGGAATGAGCAGTTCTTC
TRBV4-1	TRBD1	few	TRBJ1-4	CASSQGDRAEKLFF	TGCGCCAGCAGCCAAGGGGACAGGGCTGAAAAACTGTTTTTT
TRBV5-1	NA	few	TRBJ2-1	CASSLASGRRNEQFF	TGCGCCAGCAGCTTGGCCTCAGGACGAAGAAATGAGCAGTTCTTC
TRBV19	NA	NA	TRBJ2-2	CASSRRGGDTGELFF	TGTGCCAGTAGTAGGCGGGGCGGGGACACCGGGGAGCTGTTTTTT
TRBV29-1	TRBD2	NA	TRBJ2-1	CSAGTSGIGGHEQFF	TGCAGCGCTGGGACTAGCGGCATCGGGGGGCATGAGCAGTTCTTC
TRBV11-3	NA	medium-sized	TRBJ1-2	CASSFLGDPYGYTF	TGTGCCAGCAGCTTTTTGGGGGATCCCTATGGCTACACCTTC
TRBV11-3	TRBD1	few	TRBJ2-1	CASSTGQGANEQFF	TGTGCCAGCAGCACCGGACAGGGGGCGAATGAGCAGTTCTTC
TRBV18	TRBD2	NA	TRBJ2-6	CASSPTSGRGSGANVLTF	TGTGCCAGCTCACCAACCAGCGGGAGAGGCTCTGGGGCCAACGTCCTGACTTTC
TRBV15	TRBD1	medium-sized	TRBJ1-2	CATSRDRGGNYGYTF	TGTGCCACCAGCAGAGATCGAGGGGGCAACTATGGCTACACCTTC
TRBV18	NA	NA	TRBJ1-1	CASSPLPPGTTEAFF	TGTGCCAGCTCACCCCTACCTCCGGGCACCACTGAAGCTTTCTTT
TRBV2	NA	NA	TRBJ1-1	CASSKGMNTEAFF	TGTGCCAGCTCGAAGGGAATGAACACTGAAGCTTTCTTT
TRBV30	NA	NA	TRBJ2-5	CAWSVTFGETQYF	TGTGCCTGGAGTGTAACGTTCGGGGAGACCCAGTACTTC
TRBV4-1	NA	few	TRBJ2-1	CASSQAGENEQFF	TGCGCCAGCAGCCAGGCAGGGGAAAATGAGCAGTTCTTC
TRBV18	TRBD2	NA	TRBJ2-2	CAGLAGGQANTGELFF	TGTGCCGGACTAGCGGGAGGACAAGCGAACACCGGGGAGCTGTTTTTT
TRBV6-1	NA	NA	TRBJ2-3	CASSEARLVSADTQYF	TGTGCCAGCAGTGAAGCGAGACTAGTGAGCGCAGATACGCAGTATTTT
TRBV5-1	TRBD1	NA	TRBJ1-2	CASSLTGQVTSHGYTF	TGCGCCAGCAGCTTGACGGGACAGGTTACTTCCCATGGCTACACCTTC
TRBV25-1	NA	NA	TRBJ2-3	CASSTGVRTDTQYF	TGTGCCAGCTCCACAGGAGTGAGGACAGATACGCAGTATTTT
TRBV1	NA	NA	TRBJ2-1	CASRGEYNEQFF	TGCGCCAGCAGAGGGGAATACAATGAGCAGTTCTTC
TRBV6-8	NA	medium-sized	TRBJ1-5	CASSYSNSRVDQPQHF	TGTGCCAGCAGTTACTCGAATTCGAGGGTAGATCAGCCCCAGCATTTT
TRBV19	TRBD1	NA	TRBJ1-1	CASSSRQGGTEAFF	TGTGCCAGTAGTTCTCGACAGGGAGGCACTGAAGCTTTCTTT
TRBV14	NA	few	TRBJ1-1	CASSPYRAEAFF	TGTGCCAGCAGCCCTTACCGGGCTGAAGCTTTCTTT
TRBV6-7	NA	few	TRBJ2-3	CASSERQGLDTQYF	TGTGCCAGCAGTGAAAGGCAGGGGCTAGATACGCAGTATTTT
TRBV18	NA	NA	TRBJ2-2	CASSPLGTTANTGELFF	TGTGCCAGCTCACCACTTGGGACAACAGCTAACACCGGGGAGCTGTTTTTT
TRBV9	NA	many	TRBJ1-1	CASSWGQTNEAFF	TGTGCCAGCAGCTGGGGACAAACAAATGAAGCTTTCTTT
TRBV6-8	NA	NA	TRBJ2-4	CASSYPDRDGEEYF	TGTGCCAGCAGTTACCCCGACCGGGACGGCGAGGAGTACTTC
TRBV19	TRBD2	NA	TRBJ2-2	CATHRSGKGTGELFF	TGTGCCACCCATAGGAGCGGGAAGGGGACCGGGGAGCTGTTTTTT
TRBV10-1	NA	NA	TRBJ1-4	CASSESIGTKLFF	TGCGCCAGCAGTGAGTCGATTGGAACCAAACTGTTTTTT
TRBV29-1	NA	NA	TRBJ2-1	CSVGTYPHNNEQFF	TGCAGCGTTGGAACGTATCCTCATAACAATGAGCAGTTCTTC
TRBV28	NA	NA	TRBJ1-3	CASRQLAGISGNTIYF	TGTGCCAGCAGACAGCTTGCAGGGATTTCTGGAAACACCATATATTTT
TRBV10-3	TRBD2	medium-sized	TRBJ2-7	CAISGGRESSYEQYF	TGTGCCATCAGTGGTGGGAGGGAAAGCTCCTACGAGCAGTACTTC
TRBV5-1	NA	NA	TRBJ2-3	CASSSGESTDTQYF	TGCGCCAGCAGCTCGGGGGAAAGCACAGATACGCAGTATTTT
TRBV11-3	TRBD2	medium-sized	TRBJ2-1	CASSHTKREVPFSSYNEQFF	TGTGCCAGCAGCCATACGAAGCGGGAGGTCCCGTTCAGCTCCTACAATGAGCAGTTCTTC
TRBV6-8	TRBD2	NA	TRBJ2-7	CASSGSGTSYEQYF	TGTGCCAGCAGTGGTAGCGGGACCTCCTACGAGCAGTACTTC
TRBV1	NA	NA	TRBJ2-3	CASSLTSTDTQYF	TGCGCCAGCAGCCTGACGAGCACAGATACGCAGTATTTT